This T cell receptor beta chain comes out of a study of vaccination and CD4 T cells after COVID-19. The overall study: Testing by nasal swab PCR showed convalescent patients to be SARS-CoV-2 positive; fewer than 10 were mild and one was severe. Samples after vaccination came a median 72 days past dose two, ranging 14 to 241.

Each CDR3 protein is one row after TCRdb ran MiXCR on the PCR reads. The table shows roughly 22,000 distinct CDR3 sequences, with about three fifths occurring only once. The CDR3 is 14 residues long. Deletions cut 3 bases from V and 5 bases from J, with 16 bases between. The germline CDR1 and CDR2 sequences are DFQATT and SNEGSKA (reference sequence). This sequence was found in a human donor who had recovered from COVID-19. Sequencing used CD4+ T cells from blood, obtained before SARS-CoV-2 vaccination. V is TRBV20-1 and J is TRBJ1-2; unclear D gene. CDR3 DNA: TGCAGTGCTAGGGTTGGGTCCTTTTGGTATGGCTACACCTTC. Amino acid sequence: CSARVGSFWYGYTF.